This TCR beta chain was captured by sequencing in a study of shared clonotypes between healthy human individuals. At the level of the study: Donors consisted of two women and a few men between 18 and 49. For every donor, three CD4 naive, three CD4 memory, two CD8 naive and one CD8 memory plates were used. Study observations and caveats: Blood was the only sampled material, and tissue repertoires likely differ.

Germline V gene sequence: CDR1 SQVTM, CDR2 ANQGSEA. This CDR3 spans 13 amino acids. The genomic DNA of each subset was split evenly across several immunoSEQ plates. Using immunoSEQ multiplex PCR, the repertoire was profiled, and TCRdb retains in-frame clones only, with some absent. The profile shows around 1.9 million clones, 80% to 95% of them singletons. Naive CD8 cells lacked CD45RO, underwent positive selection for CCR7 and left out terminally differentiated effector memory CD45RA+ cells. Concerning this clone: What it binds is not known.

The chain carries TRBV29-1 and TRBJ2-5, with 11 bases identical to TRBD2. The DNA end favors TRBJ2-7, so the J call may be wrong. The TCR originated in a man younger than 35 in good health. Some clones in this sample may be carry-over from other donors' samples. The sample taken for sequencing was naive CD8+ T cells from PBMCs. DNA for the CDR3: TGCAGCGTTGTAGCGGGAGGGTCCTACGAGCAGTACTTC. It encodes CSVVAGGSYEQYF.